This section outlines one T cell receptor (beta chain) sequence together with its context. TCRdb ran MiXCR on the RT-PCR reads and lists one entry per CDR3 protein. This table holds 800,000 or so distinct CDR3 sequences, around 20% found once. This record belongs to a study of response to subunit inactivated influenza vaccine. The CDR3 has 14 residues. V was clipped by 4 bases and J by 3 bases; unmatched bases: 2. CDR1 is WSHSY, CDR2 SAAADI, per germline. The sequencing here drew on PBMCs from blood, taken about 5 days after vaccination. The clonotype comes from a man in his fifties or sixties who received an inactivated influenza vaccine. The chain combines TRBV10-2 with TRBJ2-1; TRBD1 matches at 8 bases. CDR3 residues: CASSAGGRYNEQFF. The CDR3 nucleotides are TGCGCCAGCAGTGCAGGGGGCCGCTACAATGAGCAGTTCTTC.